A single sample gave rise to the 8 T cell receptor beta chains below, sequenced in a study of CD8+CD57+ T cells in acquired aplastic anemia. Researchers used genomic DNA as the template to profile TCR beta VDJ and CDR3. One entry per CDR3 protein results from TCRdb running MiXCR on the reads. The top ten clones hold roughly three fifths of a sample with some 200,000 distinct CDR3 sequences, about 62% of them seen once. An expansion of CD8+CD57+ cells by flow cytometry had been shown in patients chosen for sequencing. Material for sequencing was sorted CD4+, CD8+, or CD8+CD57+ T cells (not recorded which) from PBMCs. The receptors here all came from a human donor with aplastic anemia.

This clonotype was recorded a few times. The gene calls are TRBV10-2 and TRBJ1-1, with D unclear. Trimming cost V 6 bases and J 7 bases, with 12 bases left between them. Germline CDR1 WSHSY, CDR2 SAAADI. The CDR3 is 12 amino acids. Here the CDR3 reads CASRTPMGEAFF. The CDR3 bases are TGCGCCAGCAGGACACCTATGGGTGAAGCTTTCTTT.

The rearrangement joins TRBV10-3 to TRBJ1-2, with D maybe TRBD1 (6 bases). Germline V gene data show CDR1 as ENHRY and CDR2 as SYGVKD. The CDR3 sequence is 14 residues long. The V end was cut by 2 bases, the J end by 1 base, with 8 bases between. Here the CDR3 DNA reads TGTGCCATCAGTGAGAGGGGGGATAACTATGGCTACACCTTC. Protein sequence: CAISERGDNYGYTF.

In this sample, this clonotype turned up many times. The CDR3, as DNA: TGTGCCAGCAGCGTTACCACCGGGACAGGATACACAGATACGCAGTATTTT. Its protein product is CASSVTTGTGYTDTQYF. The chain carries TRBV9 and TRBJ2-3; TRBD1 agrees at 8 bases. The CDR3 extends over 17 amino acids. Trimming took 2 bases from V and 2 from J; bases not matched to a gene: 10. Germline values: CDR1 SGDLS, CDR2 YYNGEE.

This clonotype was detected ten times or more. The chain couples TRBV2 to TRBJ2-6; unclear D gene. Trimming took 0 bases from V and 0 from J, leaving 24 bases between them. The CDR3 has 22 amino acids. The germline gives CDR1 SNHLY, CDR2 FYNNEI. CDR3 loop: CASSEAFDQNKAEPSGANVLTF. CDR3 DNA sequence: TGTGCCAGCAGTGAAGCCTTTGATCAAAACAAGGCTGAACCCTCTGGGGCCAACGTCCTGACTTTC.

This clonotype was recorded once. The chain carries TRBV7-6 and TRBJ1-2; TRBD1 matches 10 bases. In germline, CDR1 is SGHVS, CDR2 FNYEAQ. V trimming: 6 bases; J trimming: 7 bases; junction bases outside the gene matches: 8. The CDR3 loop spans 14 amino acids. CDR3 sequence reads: CASRPWDRGPGYTF. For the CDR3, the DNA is TGTGCCAGCAGACCATGGGACAGGGGACCTGGCTACACCTTC.

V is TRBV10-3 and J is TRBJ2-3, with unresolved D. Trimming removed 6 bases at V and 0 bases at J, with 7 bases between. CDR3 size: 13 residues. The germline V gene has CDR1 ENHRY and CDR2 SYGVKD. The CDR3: CAIRHPSTDTQYF. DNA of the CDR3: TGTGCCATCAGACACCCAAGCACAGATACGCAGTATTTT.

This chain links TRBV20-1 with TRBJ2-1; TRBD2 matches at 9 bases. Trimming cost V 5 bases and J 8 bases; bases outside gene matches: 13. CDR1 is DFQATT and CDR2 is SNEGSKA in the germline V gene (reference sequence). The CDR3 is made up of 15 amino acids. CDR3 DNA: TGCAGTGCTGCCCCCCCCGCGGGAGGGCGCGATGAGCAGTTCTTC. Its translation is CSAAPPAGGRDEQFF.

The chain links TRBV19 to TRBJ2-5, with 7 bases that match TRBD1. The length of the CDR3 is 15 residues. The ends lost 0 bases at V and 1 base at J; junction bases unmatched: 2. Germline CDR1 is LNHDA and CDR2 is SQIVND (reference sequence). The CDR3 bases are TGTGCCAGTAGTATAGATCGGACAGGCCAAGAGACCCAGTACTTC. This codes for CASSIDRTGQETQYF.